This T cell receptor beta chain was retrieved from a study of cytomegalovirus exposure and HLA in healthy donors. Concerning this clone: Antigen specificity is unknown.

J lost 6 bases, V lost 6 bases, and 19 bases had no gene match. In germline, CDR1 is SGHKS, CDR2 YYEKEE (reference sequence). The CDR3 length is 18 residues. The study, taken as a whole, reports: Previously analyzed data showed that most TCR beta V segments were productive at a frequency of about 87% or about 30%.

The PCR employed 60 Vbeta primers together with 13 Jbeta primers. Profiled with immunoSEQ multiplex PCR; TCRdb holds only in-frame clones, not every one. Its clone listing holds approximately 60,000 clones. V and J are TRBV5-5 and TRBJ2-3, with 10 bases fitting TRBD2. The clonotype was recovered from a man aged 30 to 45 in good health and CMV-seropositive. Sequences were obtained from PBMCs. The CDR3 DNA is TGTGCCAGCACAACCGGGGATACCCTAGCGGGAGCAATGGATACGCAGTATTTT. Translating it yields CASTTGDTLAGAMDTQYF.